This T cell receptor beta chain is drawn from a study of beta chain features in type 1 diabetes. Study overall: Age and gender were similar between patients and healthy donors, as were cell yields. Whole-study findings and limits: Within patients, naive, central memory and Treg TCRB repertoires seemed more similar than within healthy donors. Over-representation of high TCR-expressing cells was a possible consequence of cDNA sequencing.

This clone has just a few counts. What it binds is not known. Isolated RNA was reverse transcribed in full, so expressed TCRB transcripts were sequenced. Reads from naive, central memory and regulatory T cell samples averaged roughly 3.3 million. Clones were read by immunoSEQ multiplex PCR, and TCRdb kept only the in-frame ones, dropping some. This sample yields roughly 250,000 clones, of which 9.6% are seen a single time; approximately 0.03% belongs to the top ten. Germline loops: CDR1 SQVTM, CDR2 ANQGSEA. This CDR3 region has 13 residues. The trim removed 5 bases at V and 2 bases at J, leaving 4 bases unmatched.

Sequencing was done on a sample of naive CD4+ T cells from blood. The receptor was isolated from a woman aged 18-30 years in good health. The chain employs TRBV29-1 and TRBJ1-2; 8 bases align to TRBD1. The CDR3, as DNA: TGCAGCGTTTCAGGGGGCGCGAACTATGGCTACACCTTC. It codes for CSVSGGANYGYTF.